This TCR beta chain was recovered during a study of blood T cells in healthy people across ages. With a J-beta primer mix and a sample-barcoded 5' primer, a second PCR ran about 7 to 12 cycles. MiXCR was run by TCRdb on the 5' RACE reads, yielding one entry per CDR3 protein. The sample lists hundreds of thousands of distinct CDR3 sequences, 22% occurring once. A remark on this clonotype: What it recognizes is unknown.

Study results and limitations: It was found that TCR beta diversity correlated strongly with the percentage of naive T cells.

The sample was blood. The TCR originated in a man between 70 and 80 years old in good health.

As DNA, the CDR3 is TGTGCCACCAGTGCCAACGGACAGGTTAACACCCTCCACTTT. Translation: CATSANGQVNTLHF. This sequence joins TRBV24-1 and TRBJ1-6; TRBD1 agrees at 7 bases. Looked up from germline, CDR1 is KGHDR and CDR2 is SFDVKD. The length of the CDR3 is 14 residues. V was clipped by 5 bases and J by 14 bases; unmatched bases: 11.